This T cell receptor (beta chain) was obtained from a study of T cell repertoires in cytomegalovirus infection. General study findings and limits: The response measured ex vivo was dominated by TCR beta clonotypes (HLA-C-restricted and CMV-specific).

This clonotype was recorded a few times. Its target is unknown. TCRdb itself ran the reads through MiXCR, one entry per CDR3 protein. The sample holds about 310,000 distinct CDR3 sequences, roughly 25% seen once. There are 17 residues in the CDR3. J gave up 3 bases and V 2 bases, and 7 bases lay outside the gene matches. Germline V lookup: CDR1 LGHNA, CDR2 YNFKEQ. This material consisted of cultured PBMCs, taken from culture after CMV antigen stimulation. This rearrangement joins TRBV4-2 to TRBJ2-1; 10 bases agree with TRBD2. This clonotype was sampled from a human donor in good health (CMV status not recorded). Some clones in this sample may be carry-over from other donors' samples. DNA of the CDR3: TGTGCCAGCAGCCAATCTTTAGCGGGAGGACGCTACAATGAGCAGTTCTTC. This gives the protein CASSQSLAGGRYNEQFF.